Each of the 19 T cell receptor beta chains below was sequenced from the same sample in a study of Tregs in tolerant kidney transplant recipients. Repertoires were generated with immunoSEQ multiplex PCR, while TCRdb's copy carries only in-frame clones and drops some. This sample's table reports some 31,000 clones. The source material was CD8+ T cells from blood, sampled before the transplant. The source of these receptors is a human donor who received a combined kidney and bone marrow transplant.

As concerns this clone: The CDR3 end is not reached by the read, which stops 3 residues before it; the germline J gene fills it in. V and J are TRBV30 and TRBJ2-7; the D gene is possibly TRBD2 (7 bases). This CDR3 comprises 13 residues. The germline V gene encodes CDR1 GTSNPN and CDR2 SVGIG (reference sequence). V was pared by 4 bases and J by 0 bases, with 10 bases between. The CDR3 sequence: CAWTGGLSYEQYF. The CDR3 bases that were read are TGTGCCTGGACGGGGGGCCTCTCCTACGAG.

As concerns this clone: From the germline J gene comes the end of the CDR3, since the read stops 3 residues before it. V usage is TRBV5-1 and J usage is TRBJ1-6, with 8 bases identical to TRBD1. Trimming removed 2 bases from V and 5 bases from J; junction bases left unmatched: 12. Germline V gene lookup returns CDR1 SGHRS and CDR2 YFSETQ. The CDR3 is 18 residues long. CDR3 residues: CASSFDADRGSDNSPLHF. CDR3 DNA (partial): TGCGCCAGCAGCTTCGATGCTGACAGGGGATCGGATAATTCACCC.

On this clone: The read ends 3 residues shy of where the CDR3 ends; the end is completed using the germline J gene. The rearrangement uses TRBV7-6 and TRBJ1-3, with a weak D call TRBD1 (6 bases). Trimming took 1 base from V and 0 from J, leaving 16 bases between them. The CDR3 length is 18 residues. Looked up from germline, CDR1 is SGHVS and CDR2 is FNYEAQ. CDR3 DNA (partial): TGTGCCAGCAGCTTAGGTCCGACAGGTGACATCTCTGGAAACACC. It is translated as CASSLGPTGDISGNT. In full, the CDR3 reads CASSLGPTGDISGNTIYF.

With regard to this clone: The CDR3 end is not reached by the read, which stops 3 residues before it; the germline J gene fills it in. V gene TRBV7-8 combines with J gene TRBJ2-1, with no clear D. Germline assignment: CDR1 SGHVS and CDR2 FQNEAQ. The CDR3 is 14 amino acids. V lost 1 base to trimming and J lost 7 bases, with 11 bases between them. CDR3 bases read: TGTGCCAGCAGCTTAGTGCCCCCCCAGAATGAG. It codes for CASSLVPPQNE. The full CDR3 protein is CASSLVPPQNEQFF.

Notes on this clone: Sequencing ends 3 residues short of the CDR3 end; the germline J gene provides the rest. The rearrangement uses TRBV6-2 or TRBV6-3 and TRBJ2-7; weak D call: TRBD2 (5 bases). V was trimmed by 8 bases and J by 2 bases, leaving 13 bases between them. Germline assignment: CDR1 MNHEY and CDR2 SVGEGT. This CDR3 region has 13 residues. CDR3 sequence reads: CASWSDFPYEQYF. The CDR3 bases that were read are TGTGCCAGCTGGTCGGACTTCCCCTACGAG.

Concerning this clone: The sequenced fragment ends 3 residues before the CDR3 boundary, so the rest is inferred from the germline J gene. The chain joins TRBV2 to TRBJ1-1; possible D gene TRBD1, 6 bases. The CDR3 is 14 amino acids. The V and J ends lost 7 bases and 5 bases respectively, with 17 bases between them. CDR1 is SNHLY and CDR2 is FYNNEI in the germline V gene. The CDR3 DNA, read in part, is TGTGCCAGCAATGCCATTACAGGGTTTACTGAA. It specifies CASNAITGFTE. The entire CDR3 reads CASNAITGFTEAFF.

In regard to this clone: The missing CDR3 end, 3 residues past where the read stops, is filled in from the germline J gene. The rearrangement links TRBV19 to TRBJ2-1, with TRBD2 matching over 12 bases. Germline CDR1 reads LNHDA; CDR2 reads SQIVND (reference sequence). CDR3 length equals 15 residues. The ends lost 7 bases at V and 3 bases at J; junction bases unmatched: 4. The part of the CDR3 DNA that was read is TGTGCCAGTAACGGACTAGCGGGGCTCTACAATGAG. This codes for CASNGLAGLYNE. The full-length CDR3 reads as CASNGLAGLYNEQFF.

As for this clone: The read ends 3 residues before the CDR3 terminus; that terminus is restored from the germline J gene. The chain is built from TRBV6-1 and TRBJ1-1; TRBD1 matches at 9 bases. There are 14 residues in the CDR3. Germline V gene data show CDR1 as MNHNS and CDR2 as SASEGT. V dropped 1 base and J dropped 7; count of bases not matched to a gene: 4. CDR3 bases read: TGTGCCAGCAGTGAAGTGGGACAGGGCGGTGAA. Amino acid sequence: CASSEVGQGGE. The whole CDR3 is CASSEVGQGGEAFF.

Regarding this clone: Read sequence stops 3 residues before the CDR3 end, and the germline J gene provides the missing end. This chain joins TRBV19 and TRBJ1-5; no reliable D call. This CDR3 comprises 14 residues. V shed 3 bases and J shed 2 bases, with 8 bases lying between them. Germline CDR1 LNHDA, CDR2 SQIVND (reference sequence). The CDR3 here is CASSMPRGNQPQHF. Incomplete CDR3 DNA: TGTGCCAGTAGTATGCCGCGAGGCAATCAGCCC.

Note on this clone: Sequencing ends 3 residues short of the CDR3 end; the germline J gene provides the rest. The V and J genes are TRBV19 and TRBJ2-7; 8 bases fit TRBD1. V gave up 5 bases and J gave up 4 bases; unmatched junction bases: 7. CDR3 length: 14 amino acids. Germline V gene sequence: CDR1 LNHDA, CDR2 SQIVND (reference sequence). The part of the CDR3 DNA that was read is TGTGCCAGTAGTGCGGGACAGGCGGGGTACGAG. Translating it yields CASSAGQAGYE. The whole CDR3 is CASSAGQAGYEQYF.

A remark on this clone: The CDR3 end lies 3 residues beyond the end of the read and is filled in from the germline J gene. The chain uses TRBV19 and TRBJ2-2, with 12 positions matching TRBD2. Trimming at V came to 3 bases and at J to 3 bases, leaving 11 bases not matched to a gene. There are 19 residues in the CDR3. Germline CDR1 and CDR2: LNHDA and SQIVND (reference sequence). The CDR3 sequence: CASSMFRLAGVGDTGELFF. Incomplete CDR3 DNA: TGTGCCAGTAGTATGTTCAGACTAGCGGGAGTGGGGGACACCGGGGAG.

A remark on this clone: The CDR3 end falls 3 residues outside the read, so it is completed with the germline J gene. The V and J genes are TRBV7-9 and TRBJ1-2; D might be TRBD1 (5 bases). Trimming took off 4 bases at V and 1 base at J, with 13 bases between the two ends. Germline CDR1 and CDR2: SEHNR and FQNEAQ (reference sequence). There are 15 residues in the CDR3. CDR3 DNA, as far as it was read: TGTGCCAGCAGCTCCGGACATGTATATAACTATGGC. This translates into CASSSGHVYNYG. The whole CDR3 sequence is CASSSGHVYNYGYTF.

Comment on this clone: The sequenced fragment ends 3 residues before the CDR3 boundary, so the rest is inferred from the germline J gene. The genes are TRBV7-2 and TRBJ2-7; 10 nucleotides match TRBD1. V lost 4 bases, J lost 2 bases, and 5 bases stayed unmatched. The CDR3 has 15 amino acids. Germline assignment: CDR1 SGHTA and CDR2 FQGNSA. The CDR3 sequence is CASSWGTGETYEQYF. Partial CDR3 DNA: TGTGCCAGCAGCTGGGGGACAGGGGAAACCTACGAG.

Of note for this clone: The read gets to within 3 residues of the CDR3 end, and the germline J gene fills in the rest. This chain uses TRBV11-2 with TRBJ1-2; D unresolved. Trimming cost V 6 bases and J 3 bases, with 17 bases left between them. Germline CDR1 reads SGHAT; CDR2 reads FQNNGV. CDR3 length: 15 amino acids. CDR3 DNA (partial): TGTGCCAGCAGTCCTAGCGGCTTGGGTGACTATGGC. This gives the protein CASSPSGLGDYG. The full CDR3 reads CASSPSGLGDYGYTF.

A word on this clone: The read terminates 3 residues before the CDR3 end, so the remaining end is supplied by the germline J gene. V gene TRBV7-2 combines with J gene TRBJ1-2, with TRBD1 matching 8 bases. There are 16 residues in the CDR3. The germline V gene has CDR1 SGHTA and CDR2 FQGNSA. Losses at the gene ends were 0 bases for V and 7 bases for J; bases not matched to a gene: 10. Here the CDR3 reads CASSLATMTGVGGYTF. The part of the CDR3 DNA that was read is TGTGCCAGCAGCTTAGCGACGATGACAGGGGTGGGTGGC.

As for this clone: The read is 3 residues too short to cover the CDR3 end, so that end is filled in from the germline J gene. This chain joins TRBV7-8 and TRBJ2-1, with D maybe TRBD1 (6 bases). Germline V lookup: CDR1 SGHVS, CDR2 FQNEAQ. Trimming pared 4 bases from V and 0 bases from J, leaving 13 bases between. This CDR3 has 16 residues. CDR3 in amino acids: CASSYTGLYSYNEQFF. Incomplete CDR3 DNA: TGTGCCAGCAGCTACACAGGGCTTTACTCCTACAATGAG.

To note about this clone: The read ends 3 residues before the CDR3 terminus; that terminus is restored from the germline J gene. This chain connects TRBV2 to TRBJ1-5, with 7 positions matching TRBD1. Germline CDR1 SNHLY, CDR2 FYNNEI. V was clipped by 6 bases and J by 4 bases; unmatched bases: 3. The CDR3 has 13 amino acids. The sequenced part of the CDR3 DNA is TGTGCCAGCAGAGGGACAGCTAATCAGCCC. It translates to CASRGTANQP. The entire CDR3 protein reads CASRGTANQPQHF.

About this clone: The read falls 3 residues short of the CDR3 end, and the missing part is taken from the germline J gene. The chain has TRBV11-2 and TRBJ2-1; D may be TRBD1 (5 bases). The CDR3 has 13 residues. Germline V lookup: CDR1 SGHAT, CDR2 FQNNGV. Trimming took 7 bases from V and 3 from J, leaving 10 bases between them. The CDR3 sequence: CASTLGHYNEQFF. Partial CDR3 DNA: TGTGCCAGCACTCTTGGACACTACAATGAG. The variable domain in full, completed from reference TRBV11-2 and TRBJ2-1, reads EAGVAQSPRYKIIEKRQSVAFWCNPISGHATLYWYQQILGQGPKLLIQFQNNGVVDDSQLPKDRFSAERLKGVDSTLKIQPAKLEDSAVYLCASTLGHYNEQFFGPGTRLTVL.

Concerning this clone: The observed sequence ends 3 residues before the CDR3 terminus, with the missing tail filled in from the germline J gene. The chain recombines TRBV6-1 with TRBJ1-2; weak D call: TRBD1 (5 bases). Germline V lookup: CDR1 MNHNS, CDR2 SASEGT. This CDR3 contains 14 residues. V was shortened by 3 bases and J by 4 bases, with 12 bases between the two germline ends. This chain's CDR3 is CASSDPAGSYGYTF. The CDR3 bases that were read are TGTGCCAGCAGTGATCCTGCAGGGAGCTATGGC.